The 20 T cell receptor beta chains given below trace back to one sample, sequenced in a study of OX40 agonist ivuxolimab in advanced cancers. Repertoires were generated with immunoSEQ multiplex PCR, while TCRdb's copy carries only in-frame clones and drops some. The table has approximately 110,000 clones, roughly 92% seen once. Specimen: CD4+ or CD8+ T cells sorted from blood, collected in a trial of the OX40 agonist ivuxolimab. Receptor source: an adult with an advanced solid tumor such as melanoma, head and neck, liver or kidney cancer.

The chain couples TRBV5-8 to TRBJ1-1; D gene uncertain. Trimming took 1 base from V and 1 from J, leaving 11 bases between them. Germline lookup yields CDR1 SGHTS and CDR2 YDEGEE. CDR3 size: 15 residues. In nucleotides, the CDR3 is TGTGCCAGCAGCTTGCCCCCGCCTGGGAACACTGAAGCTTTCTTT. This translates into CASSLPPPGNTEAFF.

This clone has just one count. The rearrangement uses TRBV12-5 and TRBJ1-5; no firm D call. Trimming removed 1 base from V and 7 bases from J, with 11 bases in between. The CDR3 runs to 14 residues. Per the germline V gene, CDR1 is LGHNT and CDR2 is FRNRAP. CDR3 amino acids: CASGLGSETQPQHF. CDR3 bases: TGTGCTAGTGGTTTGGGATCGGAGACACAGCCCCAGCATTTT.

This chain connects TRBV27 to TRBJ1-1, with unresolved D. Per germline, CDR1 MNHEY and CDR2 SMNVEV (reference sequence). The V end lost 6 bases, the J end lost 0 bases, and 14 bases lay between the germline ends. The CDR3 totals 15 residues. CDR3 residues: CASSSSYRMNTEAFF. In nucleotides, the CDR3 is TGTGCCAGCAGCTCGAGTTATAGGATGAACACTGAAGCTTTCTTT.

The chain carries TRBV6-1 and TRBJ2-3; tentatively, D is TRBD1 (6 bases). The germline V gene has CDR1 MNHNS and CDR2 SASEGT. V was shortened by 2 bases and J by 3 bases, with 12 bases between the two germline ends. This CDR3 region has 15 residues. CDR3 protein: CASSEPQGSTDTQYF. The CDR3 coding sequence is TGTGCCAGCAGTGAACCACAGGGAAGTACAGATACGCAGTATTTT.

This clone is a singleton in its sample. The CDR3 DNA is TGTGCCAGCAGCGGCGAGACCGGGGGGGCTGGAGGCTATGGCTACACCTTC. It encodes CASSGETGGAGGYGYTF. This chain links TRBV9 with TRBJ1-2, with a tentative D call TRBD1 (6 bases). CDR1 is SGDLS, CDR2 YYNGEE, per germline. This CDR3 contains 17 residues. V was cut by 3 bases and J by 4 bases, with 22 bases left in between.

The rearrangement joins TRBV5-1 to TRBJ2-3, with 9 positions matching TRBD1. The germline V gene encodes CDR1 SGHRS and CDR2 YFSETQ. The CDR3 runs to 14 residues. J lost 5 bases, V lost 4 bases, and 5 bases had no gene match. DNA of the CDR3: TGCGCCAGCAGCAGGGGACAGGGACGAGATACGCAGTATTTT. Its protein product is CASSRGQGRDTQYF.

The chain is built from TRBV27 and TRBJ1-5; 7 bases align to TRBD1. Losses at the gene ends were 2 bases for V and 0 bases for J; bases not matched to a gene: 1. CDR1 is MNHEY and CDR2 is SMNVEV in the germline V gene (reference sequence). The CDR3 loop spans 15 amino acids. The CDR3 reads CASSLGQASNQPQHF. DNA of the CDR3: TGTGCCAGCAGTTTAGGACAGGCTAGCAATCAGCCCCAGCATTTT.

The rearrangement links TRBV7-3 to TRBJ2-5, with 7 bases matching TRBD1. V shed 5 bases and J 5 bases; nucleotides not matched to a gene: 5. The germline V gene encodes CDR1 SGHTA and CDR2 FQGTGA. CDR3 size: 13 residues. The CDR3 DNA reads as TGTGCCAGCAGCGGGGGACAGCTCGAGACCCAGTACTTC. This codes for CASSGGQLETQYF.

The chain combines TRBV11-2 with TRBJ1-3, with unresolved D. The CDR3 loop spans 13 amino acids. In germline, CDR1 is SGHAT, CDR2 FQNNGV. Trimming removed 5 bases from V and 7 bases from J, with 12 bases in between. This CDR3 reads CASSLNSQNTIYF. CDR3 DNA: TGTGCCAGCAGCCTAAACTCCCAGAACACCATATATTTT. The variable domain in full, completed from reference TRBV11-2 and TRBJ1-3, reads EAGVAQSPRYKIIEKRQSVAFWCNPISGHATLYWYQQILGQGPKLLIQFQNNGVVDDSQLPKDRFSAERLKGVDSTLKIQPAKLEDSAVYLCASSLNSQNTIYFGEGSWLTVV.

The chain couples TRBV6-5 to TRBJ2-7, with TRBD2 matching over 7 bases. J was trimmed by 6 bases and V by 0 bases; bases with no gene match: 11. CDR3 length: 16 residues. The germline V gene has CDR1 MNHEY and CDR2 SVGAGI. The CDR3 loop reads CASSYSGPGGWSEQYF. CDR3 nucleotide sequence: TGTGCCAGCAGTTACTCGGGTCCGGGAGGATGGTCCGAGCAGTACTTC.

This clone has only one observation. This chain connects TRBV15 to TRBJ1-5; D gene uncertain. Germline lookup yields CDR1 LNHNV and CDR2 YYDKDF (reference sequence). The V and J ends lost 0 bases and 0 bases respectively, with 15 bases between them. The CDR3 has 18 amino acids. The CDR3 loop is CATSRDRPTRGSNQPQHF. The CDR3, as DNA: TGTGCCACCAGCAGAGATCGACCAACCCGAGGTAGCAATCAGCCCCAGCATTTT. Full variable domain (outside the CDR3, taken from reference TRBV15 and TRBJ1-5): DAMVIQNPRYQVTQFGKPVTLSCSQTLNHNVMYWYQQKSSQAPKLLFHYYDKDFNNEADTPDNFQSRRPNTSFCFLDIRSPGLGDTAMYLCATSRDRPTRGSNQPQHFGDGTRLSIL.

The chain combines TRBV10-3 with TRBJ1-4; 11 positions agree with TRBD1. CDR3 length: 16 amino acids. Germline CDR1 ENHRY, CDR2 SYGVKD. J lost 7 bases, V lost 0 bases, and 4 bases had no gene match. This CDR3 reads CAISESFGTGGEKLFF. The CDR3 nucleotides read TGTGCCATCAGTGAGTCCTTTGGGACAGGGGGTGAAAAACTGTTTTTT.

The chain is built from TRBV4-3 and TRBJ1-2; no definite D call. CDR1 and CDR2 from the germline V gene are LGHNA and YSLEER. Trimming left V 0 bases short and J 7 bases short, with 12 bases between. The CDR3 sequence is 14 residues long. In DNA form, the CDR3 reads TGCGCCAGCAGCCAAGATTATAACATACGTGGCTACACCTTC. It yields the protein CASSQDYNIRGYTF.

J is TRBJ2-2 and V is TRBV7-9; 12 nucleotides match TRBD2. The V gene end was trimmed by 4 bases and the J gene end by 1 base; junction bases not matched to a gene: 4. In germline, CDR1 is SEHNR, CDR2 FQNEAQ (reference sequence). The CDR3 totals 17 residues. The CDR3: CASSSLAGGVNTGELFF. Written as DNA, the CDR3 is TGTGCCAGCAGCTCCCTAGCGGGAGGGGTGAACACCGGGGAGCTGTTTTTT.

The rearrangement joins TRBV29-1 to TRBJ1-2, with D possibly matching TRBD1 (6 bases). The ends were cut back, 4 bases at V and 4 bases at J, with 34 bases in the middle. Germline V gene data show CDR1 as SQVTM and CDR2 as ANQGSEA. The CDR3 runs 20 residues. The CDR3 spells CSVVHRGGRSPQGTSYGYTF. The DNA for the CDR3 is TGCAGCGTTGTCCACCGGGGGGGCCGGTCACCCCAAGGGACCTCCTATGGCTACACCTTC.

This chain links TRBV28 with TRBJ1-2; no firm D call. Trimming took 7 bases from V and 0 from J, leaving 12 bases between them. The V gene's germline CDR1 is MDHEN and CDR2 SYDVKM. This CDR3 is built from 14 residues. CDR3 in amino acids: CASTSRESNYGYTF. The CDR3 nucleotides are TGTGCCAGCACAAGTAGGGAGTCTAACTATGGCTACACCTTC.

The chain combines TRBV19 with TRBJ1-5; tentative D call: TRBD1 (6 bases). Germline CDR1 reads LNHDA; CDR2 reads SQIVND (reference sequence). The CDR3 covers 14 residues. V lost 1 base and J 5 bases, leaving 9 bases between the germline ends. The CDR3 sequence is CASSIGAGDQPQHF. The CDR3 DNA reads as TGTGCCAGTAGTATAGGGGCAGGGGATCAGCCCCAGCATTTT.

This rearrangement joins TRBV7-2 to TRBJ2-3, with D tentatively TRBD2 (5 bases). Trimming cost V 4 bases and J 6 bases, with 17 bases left between them. The CDR3 is 15 amino acids. Germline V gene lookup returns CDR1 SGHTA and CDR2 FQGNSA. This CDR3 is CASSSRRPRGDTQYF. CDR3 in DNA: TGTGCCAGCAGCTCCCGCCGGCCCCGAGGGGATACGCAGTATTTT.

In its sample, this clone was seen a few times. The rearrangement links TRBV7-6 to TRBJ1-1; D is undetermined. Per germline, CDR1 SGHVS and CDR2 FNYEAQ. CDR3 length: 9 amino acids. Trimming took 4 bases from V and 10 from J, leaving 4 bases between them. The CDR3 sequence: CASSSGAFF. The CDR3 DNA is TGTGCCAGCAGCTCGGGAGCTTTCTTT. Full variable domain (rest looked up from reference TRBV7-6 and TRBJ1-1): GAGVSQSPRYKVTKRGQDVALRCDPISGHVSLYWYRQALGQGPEFLTYFNYEAQQDKSGLPNDRFSAERPEGSISTLTIQRTEQRDSAMYRCASSSGAFFGQGTRLTVV.

The chain carries TRBV27 and TRBJ1-1; D perhaps matches TRBD1 (5 bases). V was pared by 3 bases and J by 3 bases, with 14 bases between. The germline gives CDR1 MNHEY, CDR2 SMNVEV (reference sequence). This CDR3 is built from 15 residues. DNA for the CDR3: TGTGCCAGCAGTTTGAGGTCCCCGGGGGACACTGAAGCTTTCTTT. It translates to CASSLRSPGDTEAFF.